This T cell receptor (beta chain) was retrieved from a study of CD8+CD57+ T cells in acquired aplastic anemia. Trimming removed 7 bases at V and 7 bases at J, with 20 bases between. The CDR3 consists of 15 residues. Genomic DNA constituted the template upon which TCR beta VDJ and CDR3 profiling was performed. TCRdb fed the reads into MiXCR, producing one record per CDR3 protein. The data contain just over 400,000 distinct CDR3 sequences, roughly 64% of them singletons. This clonotype was detected once. The chain joins TRBV12-3 or TRBV12-4 to TRBJ1-5; D not certain. The sequence was collected from a human donor in good health, serving as a control. The specimen was sorted CD4+, CD8+, or CD8+CD57+ T cells (not recorded which) from PBMCs. CDR3 sequence (DNA): TGTGCCAGCACCCCAGCCTCATGGGGTGGCCAGCCCCAGCATTTT. Translated, it gives CASTPASWGGQPQHF.